The entry that follows covers one T cell receptor (beta chain) sequence. No cognate antigen has been identified for it. No base-level quality is on record; no much larger clone is a single base apart. The data were obtained in a study of blood T cell repertoires in COVID-19 (TCRdb year 2020). Describing the broader study: Samples covering the acute and convalescent phases of COVID-19 were provided by collaborators in the United States, Italy and Spain. The samples were drawn from two sources: the first 160 participants of the ongoing ImmuneRACE study, and 1,254 subjects contributed by 6 global collaborators. Where available, HLA class I and class II types were taken from metadata supplied by the sample provider and were not determined by assay-based typing. The dataset comprised deeply sampled blood TCRbeta repertoires from subjects exposed to, actively infected with, or recovered from COVID-19. The repertoires were made available in a free public database intended to serve as a resource for research on the immune response to SARS-CoV-2. The sample metadata nearly always contained a de-identified subject ID, COVID-19 status, age in years and sex. The material from the prospective study consisted of cDNA or gDNA derived from T cells, B-cell-depleted T cells, or PBMCs. What the study reported, not specific to this receptor: Clinical and demographic metadata were provided uncurated, with the amount varying by source and participant.

The germline V gene (reference sequence) provides CDR1 SEHNR and CDR2 FQNEAQ. Including cysteine and phenylalanine, the CDR3 has 15 amino acids. The CDR3 DNA has 45 bases and is translated from base 1. V and J are trimmed by 3 bases and 10 bases, and the gene matches miss 10 bases of the junction. TCRbeta CDR3 regions were amplified from genomic DNA by means of the immunoSEQ Assay, a bias-controlled multiplex PCR. Processing in the source paper ran as follows. The number of nucleated cells in each sample was estimated by amplification of reference gene primers within the assay. Sequence reads were collapsed and filtered to measure the absolute abundance of every unique TCRbeta CDR3 rearrangement. For each sample, productive Simpson clonality was calculated as the square root of Simpson's diversity index across productive rearrangements. TCRdb re-hosts the immuneACCESS table, in-frame sequences only. Its copies lack some clones; in the studies checked, an unresolved V gene accounts for under half of them, and the cause for the rest is not known. That table supplies the V and J calls and clone size; D and trimming were determined from the DNA. This sample holds about 150,000 clones; about 88% were observed only once. Jointly, the top ten make up 2.5% of the sample.

One collaborating source in Seattle enrolled patients while the patients were actively infected and followed the patients over time throughout the course of disease. Whole blood was collected in K2EDTA tubes by collaborating institutions according to the institutions' own protocols. For TCRbeta analysis, collaborators shipped samples in one of three forms: frozen whole blood, isolated PBMCs, or DNA extracted from either of those sample types. The material sequenced was peripheral blood. The chain links TRBV7-9 with TRBJ1-4, with 8 junctional bases fitting TRBD1. This clonotype was obtained from a human donor with COVID-19, enrolled during active disease. The donor label of this sample is uncertain. Read as DNA, the sequence is TGTGCCAGCAGCTTGGCGACAGGGGCGCAAGGAAAACTGTTTTTT. The encoded protein is CASSLATGAQGKLFF.